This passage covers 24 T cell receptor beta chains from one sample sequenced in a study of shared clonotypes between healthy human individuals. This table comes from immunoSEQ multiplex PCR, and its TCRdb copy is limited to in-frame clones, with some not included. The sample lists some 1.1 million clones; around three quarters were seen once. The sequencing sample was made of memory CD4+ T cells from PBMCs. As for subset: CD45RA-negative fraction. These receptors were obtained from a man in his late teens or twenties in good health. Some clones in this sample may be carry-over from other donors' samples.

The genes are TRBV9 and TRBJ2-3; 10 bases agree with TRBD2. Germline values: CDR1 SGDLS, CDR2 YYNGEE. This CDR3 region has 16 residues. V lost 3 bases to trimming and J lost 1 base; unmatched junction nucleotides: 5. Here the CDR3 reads CASSASGRAGTDTQYF. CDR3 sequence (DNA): TGTGCCAGCAGCGCGAGCGGGAGGGCCGGCACAGATACGCAGTATTTT.

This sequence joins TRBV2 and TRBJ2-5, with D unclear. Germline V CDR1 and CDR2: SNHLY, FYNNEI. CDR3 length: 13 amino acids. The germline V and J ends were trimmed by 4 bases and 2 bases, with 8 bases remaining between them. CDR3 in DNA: TGTGCCAGCAGTGGGGTGGGGCAAGAGACCCAGTACTTC. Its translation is CASSGVGQETQYF. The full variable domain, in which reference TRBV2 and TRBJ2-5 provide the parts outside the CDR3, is EPEVTQTPSHQVTQMGQEVILRCVPISNHLYFYWYRQILGQKVEFLVSFYNNEISEKSEIFDDQFSVERPDGSNFTLKIRSTKLEDSAMYFCASSGVGQETQYFGPGTRLLVL.

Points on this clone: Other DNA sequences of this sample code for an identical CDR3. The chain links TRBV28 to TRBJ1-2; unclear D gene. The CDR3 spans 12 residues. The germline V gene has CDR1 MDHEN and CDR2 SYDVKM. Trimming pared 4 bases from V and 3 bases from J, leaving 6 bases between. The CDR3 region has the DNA TGTGCCAGCAGTTCCGGGTACTATGGCTACACCTTC. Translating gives CASSSGYYGYTF.

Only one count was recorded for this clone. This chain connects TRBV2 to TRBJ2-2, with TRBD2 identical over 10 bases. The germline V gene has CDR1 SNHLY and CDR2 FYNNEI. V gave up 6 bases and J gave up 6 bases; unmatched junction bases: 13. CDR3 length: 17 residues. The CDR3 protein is CASRRRLAGDVSGELFF. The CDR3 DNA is TGTGCCAGCAGGAGAAGGCTAGCGGGAGACGTCTCCGGGGAGCTGTTTTTT.

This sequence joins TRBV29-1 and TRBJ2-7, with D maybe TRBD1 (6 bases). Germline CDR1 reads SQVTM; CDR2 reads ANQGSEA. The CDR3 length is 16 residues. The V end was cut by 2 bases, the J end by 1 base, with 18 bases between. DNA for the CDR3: TGCAGCGTTGAAATATATCAGGGGCAAGGATCCTACGAGCAGTACTTC. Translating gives CSVEIYQGQGSYEQYF.

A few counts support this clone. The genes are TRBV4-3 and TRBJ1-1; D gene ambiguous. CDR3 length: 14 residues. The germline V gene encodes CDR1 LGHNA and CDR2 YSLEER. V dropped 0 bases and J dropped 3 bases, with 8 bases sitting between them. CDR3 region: CASSQDWGDTEAFF. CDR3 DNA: TGCGCCAGCAGCCAAGATTGGGGTGACACTGAAGCTTTCTTT.

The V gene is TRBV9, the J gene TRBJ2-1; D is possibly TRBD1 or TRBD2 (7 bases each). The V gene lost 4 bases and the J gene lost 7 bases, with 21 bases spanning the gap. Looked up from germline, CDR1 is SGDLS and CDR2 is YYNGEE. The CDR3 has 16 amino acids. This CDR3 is CASSQGGNIIGNEQFF. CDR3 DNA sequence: TGTGCCAGCAGCCAGGGGGGGAATATCATAGGGAATGAGCAGTTCTTC.

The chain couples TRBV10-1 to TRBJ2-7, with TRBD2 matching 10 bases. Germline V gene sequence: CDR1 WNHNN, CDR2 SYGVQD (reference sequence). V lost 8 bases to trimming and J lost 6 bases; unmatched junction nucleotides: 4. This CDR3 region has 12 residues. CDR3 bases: TGCGCCAGCCCACTAGCGGGGTCCGAGCAGTACTTC. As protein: CASPLAGSEQYF.

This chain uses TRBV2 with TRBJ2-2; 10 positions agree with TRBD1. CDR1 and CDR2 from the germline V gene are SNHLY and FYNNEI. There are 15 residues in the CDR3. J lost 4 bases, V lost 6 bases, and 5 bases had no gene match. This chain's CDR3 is CASRRQGASTGELFF. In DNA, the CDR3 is TGTGCCAGCAGACGACAGGGGGCCAGCACCGGGGAGCTGTTTTTT.

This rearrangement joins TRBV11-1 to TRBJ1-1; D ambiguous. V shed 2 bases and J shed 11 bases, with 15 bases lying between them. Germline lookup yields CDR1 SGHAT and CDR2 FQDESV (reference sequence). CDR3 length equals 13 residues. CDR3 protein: CASSLLFSALAFF. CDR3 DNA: TGTGCCAGCAGCTTACTTTTCTCGGCTCTGGCTTTCTTT.

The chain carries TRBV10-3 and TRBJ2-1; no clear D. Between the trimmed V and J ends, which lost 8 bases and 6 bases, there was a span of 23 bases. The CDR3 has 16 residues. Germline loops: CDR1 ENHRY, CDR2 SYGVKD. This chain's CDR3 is CAISYSSPVGGNEQFF. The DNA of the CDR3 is TGTGCCATCTCCTATTCCAGCCCCGTCGGTGGCAATGAGCAGTTCTTC.

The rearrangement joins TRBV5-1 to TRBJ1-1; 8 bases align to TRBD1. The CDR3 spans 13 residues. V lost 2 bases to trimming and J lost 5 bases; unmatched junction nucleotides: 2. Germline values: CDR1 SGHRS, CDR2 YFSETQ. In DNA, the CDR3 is TGCGCCAGCAGCTTCTACAGGGGGACTGAAGCTTTCTTT. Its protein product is CASSFYRGTEAFF.

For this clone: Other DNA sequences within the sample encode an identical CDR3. The CDR3 region has the DNA TGTGCCAGCTCACAACAAAGGAACACTGAAGCTTTCTTT. It translates to CASSQQRNTEAFF. The chain employs TRBV18 and TRBJ1-1; no definite D call. V lost 4 bases and J lost 1, with 7 bases in between. The CDR3 spans 13 residues. Germline assignment: CDR1 KGHSH and CDR2 LQKENI. Complete variable domain (other parts from reference TRBV18 and TRBJ1-1): NAGVMQNPRHLVRRRGQEARLRCSPMKGHSHVYWYRQLPEEGLKFMVYLQKENIIDESGMPKERFSAEFPKEGPSILRIQQVVRGDSAAYFCASSQQRNTEAFFGQGTRLTVV.

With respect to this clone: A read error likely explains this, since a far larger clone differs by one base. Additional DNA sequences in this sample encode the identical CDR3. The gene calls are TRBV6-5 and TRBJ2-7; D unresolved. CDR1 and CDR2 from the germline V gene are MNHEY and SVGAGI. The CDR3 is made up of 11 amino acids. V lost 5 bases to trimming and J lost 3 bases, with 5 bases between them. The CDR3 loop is CASSRNYEQYF. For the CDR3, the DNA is TGTGCCAGCAGTCGCAACTACGAGCAGTACTTC.

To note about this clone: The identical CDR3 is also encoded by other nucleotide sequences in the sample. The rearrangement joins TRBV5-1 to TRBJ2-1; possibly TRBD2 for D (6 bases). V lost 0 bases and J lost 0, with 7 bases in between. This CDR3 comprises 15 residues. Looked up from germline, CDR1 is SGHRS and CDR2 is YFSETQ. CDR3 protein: CASSLGGTSYNEQFF. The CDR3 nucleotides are TGCGCCAGCAGCTTGGGCGGGACCTCCTACAATGAGCAGTTCTTC.

The CDR3: CASSTRGYEQYF. In nucleotides, the CDR3 is TGTGCCAGCAGCACCCGGGGCTACGAGCAGTACTTC. The chain employs TRBV7-6 and TRBJ2-7; possible D gene TRBD2, 5 bases. Germline V lookup: CDR1 SGHVS, CDR2 FNYEAQ. The CDR3 has 12 residues. V was cut by 5 bases and J by 3 bases, with 8 bases left in between.

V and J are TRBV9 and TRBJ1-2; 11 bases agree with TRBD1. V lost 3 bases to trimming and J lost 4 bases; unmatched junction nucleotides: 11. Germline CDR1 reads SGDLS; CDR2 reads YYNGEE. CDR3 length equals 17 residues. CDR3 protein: CASSALRTGGVLYGYTF. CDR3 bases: TGTGCCAGCAGCGCCTTAAGGACAGGGGGCGTTCTCTATGGCTACACCTTC.

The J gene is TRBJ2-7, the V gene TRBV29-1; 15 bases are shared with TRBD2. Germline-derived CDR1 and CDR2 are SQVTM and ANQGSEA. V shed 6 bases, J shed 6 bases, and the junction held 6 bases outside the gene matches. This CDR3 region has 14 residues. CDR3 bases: TGCAGCGTGGCAGGACTAGCGGGAGGGAGCGAGCAGTACTTC. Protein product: CSVAGLAGGSEQYF.

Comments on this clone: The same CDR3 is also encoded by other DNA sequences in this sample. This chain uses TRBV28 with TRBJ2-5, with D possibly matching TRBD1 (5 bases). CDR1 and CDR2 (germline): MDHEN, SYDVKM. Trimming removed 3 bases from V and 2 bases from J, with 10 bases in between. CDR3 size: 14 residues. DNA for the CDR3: TGTGCCAGCAGTTTGGGGCAGCCACAAGAGACCCAGTACTTC. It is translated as CASSLGQPQETQYF.

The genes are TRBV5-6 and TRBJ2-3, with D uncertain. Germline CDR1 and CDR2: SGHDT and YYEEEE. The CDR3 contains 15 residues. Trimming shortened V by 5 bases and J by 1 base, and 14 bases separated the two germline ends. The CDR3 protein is CASRRYPTGTDTQYF. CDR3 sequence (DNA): TGTGCCAGCAGACGCTACCCTACAGGCACAGATACGCAGTATTTT.

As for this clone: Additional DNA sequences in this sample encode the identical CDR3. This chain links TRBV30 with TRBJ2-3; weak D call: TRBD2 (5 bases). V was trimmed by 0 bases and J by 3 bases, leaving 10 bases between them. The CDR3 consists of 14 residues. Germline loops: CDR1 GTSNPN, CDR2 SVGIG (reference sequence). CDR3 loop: CAWSVAGVTDTQYF. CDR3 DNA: TGTGCCTGGAGTGTGGCGGGTGTGACAGATACGCAGTATTTT.

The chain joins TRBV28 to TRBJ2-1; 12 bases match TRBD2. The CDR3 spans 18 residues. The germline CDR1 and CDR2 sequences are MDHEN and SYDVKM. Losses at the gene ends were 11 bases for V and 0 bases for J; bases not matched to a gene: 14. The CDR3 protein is CASFPGLAGQISYNEQFF. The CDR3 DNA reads TGTGCCTCCTTCCCTGGACTAGCGGGACAAATCTCCTACAATGAGCAGTTCTTC. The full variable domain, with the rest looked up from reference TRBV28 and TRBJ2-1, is DVKVTQSSRYLVKRTGEKVFLECVQDMDHENMFWYRQDPGLGLRLIYFSYDVKMKEKGDIPEGYSVSREKKERFSLILESASTNQTSMYLCASFPGLAGQISYNEQFFGPGTRLTVL.

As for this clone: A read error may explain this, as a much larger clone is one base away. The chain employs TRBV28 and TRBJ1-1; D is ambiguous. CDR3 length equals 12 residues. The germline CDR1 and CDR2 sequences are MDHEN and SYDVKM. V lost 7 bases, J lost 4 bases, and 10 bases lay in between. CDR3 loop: CASTARSTEAFF. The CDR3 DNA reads TGTGCCAGCACCGCCCGCAGCACTGAAGCTTTCTTT.

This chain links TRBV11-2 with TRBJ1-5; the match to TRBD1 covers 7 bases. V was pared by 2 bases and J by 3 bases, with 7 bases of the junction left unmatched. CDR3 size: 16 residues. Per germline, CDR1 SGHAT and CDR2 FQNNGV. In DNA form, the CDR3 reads TGTGCCAGCAGCTTATTGGGGGGACAGCACAATCAGCCCCAGCATTTT. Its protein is CASSLLGGQHNQPQHF.